This TCR beta chain was documented in a study of T-cell reconstitution after alpha-beta-depleted transplantation in children. There are 12 residues in the CDR3. The V end was cut by 1 base, the J end by 5 bases, with 8 bases between. Germline lookup yields CDR1 SQVTM and CDR2 ANQGSEA. This sample's TCRbeta library carried unique molecular identifier barcodes. Each CDR3 protein gets one entry after TCRdb re-called the PCR reads with MiXCR. The data contain about 540,000 distinct CDR3 sequences, roughly 18% of them seen just once; the ten biggest clones take up less than 4%. There are a few counts of this clonotype.

The chain carries TRBV29-1 and TRBJ2-5; no clear D. The sequenced sample was PBMCs from the stem cell graft donor, obtained from the stem cell graft. The receptor comes from a human donor who donated a stem cell graft to a child with acute lymphoblastic leukemia. The CDR3 region has the DNA TGCAGCGTTGAAGCTAACGAGGAGACCCAGTACTTC. It specifies CSVEANEETQYF.